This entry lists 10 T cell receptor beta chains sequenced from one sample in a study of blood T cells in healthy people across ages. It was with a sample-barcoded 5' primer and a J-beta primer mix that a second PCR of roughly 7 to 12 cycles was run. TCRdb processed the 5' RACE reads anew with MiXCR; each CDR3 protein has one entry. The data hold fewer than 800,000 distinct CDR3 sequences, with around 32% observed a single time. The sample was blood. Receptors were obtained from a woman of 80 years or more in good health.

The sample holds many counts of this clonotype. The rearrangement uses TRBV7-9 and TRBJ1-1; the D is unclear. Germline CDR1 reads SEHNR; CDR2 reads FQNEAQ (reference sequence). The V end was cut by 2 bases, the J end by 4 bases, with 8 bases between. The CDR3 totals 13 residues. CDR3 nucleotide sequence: TGTGCCAGCAGCTTACAGGAGAGCACTGAAGCTTTCTTT. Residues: CASSLQESTEAFF.

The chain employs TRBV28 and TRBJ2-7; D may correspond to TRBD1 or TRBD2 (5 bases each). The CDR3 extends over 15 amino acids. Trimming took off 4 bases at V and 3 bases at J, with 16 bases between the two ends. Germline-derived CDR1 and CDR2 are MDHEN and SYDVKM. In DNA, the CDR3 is TGTGCCAGCAGTTCCCCGGGGCAGAGCAACTACGAGCAGTACTTC. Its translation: CASSSPGQSNYEQYF.

CDR3 sequence reads: CASGVGFTSGRYNEQYF. In nucleotides, the CDR3 is TGTGCCAGCGGGGTAGGATTCACTAGCGGGAGATACAATGAGCAGTACTTC. The genes are TRBV28 and TRBJ2-5, with TRBD2 matching over 11 bases. The CDR3 loop spans 17 amino acids. Germline CDR1 MDHEN, CDR2 SYDVKM. The V segment lost 8 bases and the J segment 11 bases; nucleotides outside the gene matches: 22.

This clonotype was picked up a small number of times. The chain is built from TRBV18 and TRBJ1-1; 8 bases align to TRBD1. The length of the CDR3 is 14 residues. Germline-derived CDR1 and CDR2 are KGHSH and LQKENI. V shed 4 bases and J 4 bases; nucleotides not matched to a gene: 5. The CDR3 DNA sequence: TGTGCCAGCTCACTGGACAGGGCGAGCACTGAAGCTTTCTTT. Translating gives CASSLDRASTEAFF.

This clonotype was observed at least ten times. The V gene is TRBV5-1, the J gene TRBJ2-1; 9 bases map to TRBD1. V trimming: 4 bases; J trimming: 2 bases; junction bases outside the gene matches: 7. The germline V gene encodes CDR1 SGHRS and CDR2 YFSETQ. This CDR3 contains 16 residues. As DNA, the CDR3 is TGCGCCAGCAGCCCCGGGGGGACAGGGCCCTACAATGAGCAGTTCTTC. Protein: CASSPGGTGPYNEQFF.

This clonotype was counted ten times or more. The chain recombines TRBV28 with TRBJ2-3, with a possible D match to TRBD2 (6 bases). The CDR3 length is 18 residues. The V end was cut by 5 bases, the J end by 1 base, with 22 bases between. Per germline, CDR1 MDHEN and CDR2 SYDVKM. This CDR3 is CASSTLSGTIVGTDTQYF. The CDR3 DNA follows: TGTGCCAGCAGTACTCTTAGCGGTACGATCGTGGGCACAGATACGCAGTATTTT.

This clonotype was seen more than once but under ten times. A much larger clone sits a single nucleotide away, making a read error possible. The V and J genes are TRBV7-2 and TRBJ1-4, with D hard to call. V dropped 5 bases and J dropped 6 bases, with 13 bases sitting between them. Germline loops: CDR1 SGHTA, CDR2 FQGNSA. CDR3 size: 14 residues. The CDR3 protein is CTSSPLGRDEKLFF. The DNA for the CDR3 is TGTACCAGCAGCCCCCTCGGGCGGGATGAAAAACTGTTTTTT.

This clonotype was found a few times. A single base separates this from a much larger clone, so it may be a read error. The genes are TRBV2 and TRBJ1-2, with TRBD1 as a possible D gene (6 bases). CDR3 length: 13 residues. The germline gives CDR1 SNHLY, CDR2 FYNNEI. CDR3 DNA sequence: TGTGCCAGCAGTGTCGGGGGGGCGAGTGGCTGCACCTTC. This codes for CASSVGGASGCTF.

This CDR3 reads CASSQDTRGLGGAFF. CDR3 coding DNA: TGTGCCAGCAGCCAAGATACCAGGGGCCTCGGGGGGGCTTTCTTT. This chain links TRBV14 with TRBJ1-1, with D possibly matching TRBD1 (6 bases). V lost 0 bases and J lost 11, with 19 bases in between. Germline V gives CDR1 SGHDN, CDR2 FVKESK. The CDR3 totals 15 residues.

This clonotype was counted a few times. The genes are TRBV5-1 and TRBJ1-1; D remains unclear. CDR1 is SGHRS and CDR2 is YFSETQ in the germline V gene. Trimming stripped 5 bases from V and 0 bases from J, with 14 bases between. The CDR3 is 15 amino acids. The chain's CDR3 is CASSLSSSLNTEAFF. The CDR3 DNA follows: TGCGCCAGCAGTTTATCGTCCAGCCTGAACACTGAAGCTTTCTTT.